These T cell receptor beta chains were read from a single sample in a study of T-cell reconstitution after alpha-beta-depleted transplantation in children. TCRdb redid the calling of the PCR reads with MiXCR, one entry per CDR3 protein. This table holds approximately 270,000 distinct CDR3 sequences, under 30% found once. Sample: PBMCs, mostly from graft donor cells, taken 360 days after TCRalphabeta/CD19-depleted stem cell transplant. These receptors came from a female patient aged 2 to 10 who had a stem cell transplant for congenital amegakaryocytic thrombocytopenia, so the T cells may come from the graft donor. The CDR3 runs from the conserved cysteine through the conserved F or W. The D gene is left open where the match is weak. The size entry is marked missing in some rows and otherwise reads once, few, many or a size class.

v_gene	abundance	j_gene	d_gene	CDR3nt	CDR3aa
TRBV5-1	-	TRBJ1-1	-	TGCGCCAGCAGCTTTGAAGGGGGCACTGAAGCTTTCTTT	CASSFEGGTEAFF
TRBV6-1	once	TRBJ2-2	-	TGTGCCAGCAGTCAGGGGCGAGGACCCGGGGAGCTGTTTTTT	CASSQGRGPGELFF
TRBV5-1	few	TRBJ2-3	-	TGCGCCAGCAGCTTAGTGGGGGGCCCAGATACGCAGTATTTT	CASSLVGGPDTQYF
TRBV5-1	-	TRBJ2-5	TRBD2	TGCGCCAGCAGCTTCGGGACTAAGATGGAGACCCAGTACTTC	CASSFGTKMETQYF
TRBV30	-	TRBJ2-7	-	TGTGCCGGTAACGTGAACTACGAGCAGTACTTC	CAGNVNYEQYF
TRBV7-6	-	TRBJ2-2	TRBD1	TGTGCCAGCAGCCCGCAGGGGACAGCCACCGGGGAGCTGTTTTTT	CASSPQGTATGELFF
TRBV20-1	few	TRBJ2-1	TRBD2	TGCAGTGCTATACTAAAGTCCGGGACTAGCGGGCCCAGGGTGAATGAGCAGTTCTTC	CSAILKSGTSGPRVNEQFF
TRBV20-1	-	TRBJ1-6	-	TGCAGTGCTCTAACAGGGAATTCACCCCTCCACTTT	CSALTGNSPLHF
TRBV29-1	-	TRBJ1-2	-	TGCAGCGTTGATGGCTCTGGGACCGATGGCTACACCTTC	CSVDGSGTDGYTF
TRBV2	few	TRBJ2-5	-	TGTGCCTGGGGCCTTCAAGAGACCCAGTACTTC	CAWGLQETQYF
TRBV6-2/TRBV6-3	-	TRBJ2-1	TRBD2	TGTGCCACCAGACTAGCGGGGGACGGTAATGAGCAGTTCTTC	CATRLAGDGNEQFF
TRBV7-9	many	TRBJ1-1	-	TGTGCCAGCAGTCCTCGGGGCACTGAAGCTTTCTTT	CASSPRGTEAFF
TRBV5-1	-	TRBJ1-3	-	TGCGCCAGCAGAGCAGGGAGTTCTGGAAACACCATATATTTT	CASRAGSSGNTIYF
TRBV9	-	TRBJ2-3	TRBD2	TGTGCCAGCAGCACTCCTTCCCGTAGAGGCGGGGGGGCCACAGATACGCAGTATTTT	CASSTPSRRGGGATDTQYF
TRBV2	-	TRBJ2-4	-	TGTGCCAGCAGTGGTCGGGAAATGGACATTCAGTACTTC	CASSGREMDIQYF
TRBV20-1	-	TRBJ2-1	-	TGCAGTGCCCGGCAAAACTACAATGAGCAGTTCTTC	CSARQNYNEQFF
TRBV20-1	few	TRBJ2-7	-	TGCAGTGCAAATACGGGCGGGATCACCTACGAGCAGTACTTC	CSANTGGITYEQYF
TRBV12-3/TRBV12-4	-	TRBJ2-3	-	TGTGCCAGCAGTTTTGCAACCCTACCGTCCCTTACCACAGATACGCAGTATTTT	CASSFATLPSLTTDTQYF
TRBV20-1	-	TRBJ2-1	-	-	CSTSGGLSSYNEQFF
TRBV4-2	many	TRBJ1-1	-	TGTGCCAGCAGCCAAGGTGGGGGCATGAACACTGAAGCTTTCTTT	CASSQGGGMNTEAFF
TRBV29-1	-	TRBJ1-1	TRBD1	TGCAGCGCGCCGGACAGGGGCAGCACTGAAGCTTTCTTT	CSAPDRGSTEAFF
TRBV29-1	few	TRBJ2-1	TRBD2	TGCAGCGTTCGGCTAGCGGGAGGAGATGAGCAGTTCTTC	CSVRLAGGDEQFF
TRBV7-9	-	TRBJ2-7	-	TGTGCCAGCACCGGGACTTCCGATAAACCCTACGAGCAGTACTTC	CASTGTSDKPYEQYF
TRBV20-1	-	TRBJ2-7	-	TGCAGTGCTGGACGCGGCTACTATTCCTACGAGCAGTACTTC	CSAGRGYYSYEQYF
TRBV5-1	-	TRBJ2-7	TRBD2	TGCGCCAGCAGCTTGGCCGGGACTAGCGTTTACGAGCAGTACTTC	CASSLAGTSVYEQYF